This TCR beta chain was observed in a study of blood T cell repertoires in COVID-19. Study context: PBMCs, B-cell-depleted T cells, or T cells were the source of the cDNA or gDNA that made up the material.

Trimming cost V 5 bases and J 1 base, with 12 bases left between them. CDR3 length: 15 amino acids. In germline, CDR1 is SGHAT, CDR2 FQNNGV. Measured with immunoSEQ multiplex PCR; TCRdb has only the in-frame clones, and not every one. Of 300,000 to 400,000 clones in the sample, roughly 90% were seen once. The TCR sequence derives from a woman between 25 and 40 years old with COVID-19, enrolled during active disease. This chain joins TRBV11-2 and TRBJ2-1; TRBD2 might be the D (6 bases). Sequencing was performed on peripheral blood. As DNA, the CDR3 is TGTGCCAGCAGCGATGCCCGGGAGTCCTACAATGAGCAGTTCTTC. Its translation: CASSDARESYNEQFF.